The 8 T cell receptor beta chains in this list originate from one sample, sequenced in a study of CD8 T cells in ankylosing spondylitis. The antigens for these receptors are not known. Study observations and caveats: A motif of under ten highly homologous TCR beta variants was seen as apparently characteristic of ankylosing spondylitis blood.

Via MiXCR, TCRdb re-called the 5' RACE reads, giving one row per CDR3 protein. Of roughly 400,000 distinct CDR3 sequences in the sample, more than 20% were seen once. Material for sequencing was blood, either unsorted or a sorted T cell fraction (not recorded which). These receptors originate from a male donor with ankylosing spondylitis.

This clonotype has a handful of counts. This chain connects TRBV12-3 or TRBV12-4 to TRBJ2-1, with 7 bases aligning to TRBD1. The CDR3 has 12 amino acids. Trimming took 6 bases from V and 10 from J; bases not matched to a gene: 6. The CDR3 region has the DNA TGTGCCAGCAGGTCCGGGACAGCCGAGCAGTTCTTC. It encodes CASRSGTAEQFF.

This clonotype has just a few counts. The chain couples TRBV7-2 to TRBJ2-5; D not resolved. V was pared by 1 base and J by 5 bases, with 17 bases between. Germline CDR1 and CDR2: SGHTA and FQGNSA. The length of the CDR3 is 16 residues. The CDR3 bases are TGTGCCAGCAGCTTAGGTCCATCAACAGCCCGGGAGACCCAGTACTTC. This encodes CASSLGPSTARETQYF.

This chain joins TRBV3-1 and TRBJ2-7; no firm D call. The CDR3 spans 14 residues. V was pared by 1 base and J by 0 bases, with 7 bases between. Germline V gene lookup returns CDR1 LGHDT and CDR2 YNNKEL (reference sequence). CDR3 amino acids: CASSQGPSSYEQYF. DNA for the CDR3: TGTGCCAGCAGCCAAGGTCCAAGCTCCTACGAGCAGTACTTC.

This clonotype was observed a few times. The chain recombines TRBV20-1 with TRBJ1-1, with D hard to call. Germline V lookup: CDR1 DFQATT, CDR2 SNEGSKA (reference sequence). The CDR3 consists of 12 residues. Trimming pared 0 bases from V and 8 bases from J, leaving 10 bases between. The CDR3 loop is CSARDNSEEAFF. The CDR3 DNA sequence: TGCAGTGCTAGAGATAATAGTGAAGAAGCTTTCTTT.

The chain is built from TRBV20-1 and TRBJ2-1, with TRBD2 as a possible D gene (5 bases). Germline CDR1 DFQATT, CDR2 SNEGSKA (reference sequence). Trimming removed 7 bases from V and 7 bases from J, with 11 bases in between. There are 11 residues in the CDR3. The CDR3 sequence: CSVVARNEQFF. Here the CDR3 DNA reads TGCAGTGTCGTAGCGCGAAATGAGCAGTTCTTC.

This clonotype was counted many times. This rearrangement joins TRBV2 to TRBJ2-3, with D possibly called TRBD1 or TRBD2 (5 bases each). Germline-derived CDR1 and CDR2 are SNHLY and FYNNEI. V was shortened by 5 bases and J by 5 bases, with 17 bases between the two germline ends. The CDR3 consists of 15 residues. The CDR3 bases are TGTGCCAGCAGTACGGACTCGATTGGGGGAGATACGCAGTATTTT. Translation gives CASSTDSIGGDTQYF.

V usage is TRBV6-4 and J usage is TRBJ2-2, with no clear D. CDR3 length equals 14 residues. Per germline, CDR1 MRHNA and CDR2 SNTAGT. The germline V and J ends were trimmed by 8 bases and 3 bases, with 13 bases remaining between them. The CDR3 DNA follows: TGTGCCAGCCCTCCCTCCGATCACACCGGGGAGCTGTTTTTT. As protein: CASPPSDHTGELFF.

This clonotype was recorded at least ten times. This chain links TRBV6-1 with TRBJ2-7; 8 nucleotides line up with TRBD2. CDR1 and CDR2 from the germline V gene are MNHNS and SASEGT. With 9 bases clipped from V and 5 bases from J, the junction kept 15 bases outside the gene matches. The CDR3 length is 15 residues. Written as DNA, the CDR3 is TGTGCCAGTTCGCCAGCGGGAGCGGGTAAGCACGAGCAGTACTTC. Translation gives CASSPAGAGKHEQYF.